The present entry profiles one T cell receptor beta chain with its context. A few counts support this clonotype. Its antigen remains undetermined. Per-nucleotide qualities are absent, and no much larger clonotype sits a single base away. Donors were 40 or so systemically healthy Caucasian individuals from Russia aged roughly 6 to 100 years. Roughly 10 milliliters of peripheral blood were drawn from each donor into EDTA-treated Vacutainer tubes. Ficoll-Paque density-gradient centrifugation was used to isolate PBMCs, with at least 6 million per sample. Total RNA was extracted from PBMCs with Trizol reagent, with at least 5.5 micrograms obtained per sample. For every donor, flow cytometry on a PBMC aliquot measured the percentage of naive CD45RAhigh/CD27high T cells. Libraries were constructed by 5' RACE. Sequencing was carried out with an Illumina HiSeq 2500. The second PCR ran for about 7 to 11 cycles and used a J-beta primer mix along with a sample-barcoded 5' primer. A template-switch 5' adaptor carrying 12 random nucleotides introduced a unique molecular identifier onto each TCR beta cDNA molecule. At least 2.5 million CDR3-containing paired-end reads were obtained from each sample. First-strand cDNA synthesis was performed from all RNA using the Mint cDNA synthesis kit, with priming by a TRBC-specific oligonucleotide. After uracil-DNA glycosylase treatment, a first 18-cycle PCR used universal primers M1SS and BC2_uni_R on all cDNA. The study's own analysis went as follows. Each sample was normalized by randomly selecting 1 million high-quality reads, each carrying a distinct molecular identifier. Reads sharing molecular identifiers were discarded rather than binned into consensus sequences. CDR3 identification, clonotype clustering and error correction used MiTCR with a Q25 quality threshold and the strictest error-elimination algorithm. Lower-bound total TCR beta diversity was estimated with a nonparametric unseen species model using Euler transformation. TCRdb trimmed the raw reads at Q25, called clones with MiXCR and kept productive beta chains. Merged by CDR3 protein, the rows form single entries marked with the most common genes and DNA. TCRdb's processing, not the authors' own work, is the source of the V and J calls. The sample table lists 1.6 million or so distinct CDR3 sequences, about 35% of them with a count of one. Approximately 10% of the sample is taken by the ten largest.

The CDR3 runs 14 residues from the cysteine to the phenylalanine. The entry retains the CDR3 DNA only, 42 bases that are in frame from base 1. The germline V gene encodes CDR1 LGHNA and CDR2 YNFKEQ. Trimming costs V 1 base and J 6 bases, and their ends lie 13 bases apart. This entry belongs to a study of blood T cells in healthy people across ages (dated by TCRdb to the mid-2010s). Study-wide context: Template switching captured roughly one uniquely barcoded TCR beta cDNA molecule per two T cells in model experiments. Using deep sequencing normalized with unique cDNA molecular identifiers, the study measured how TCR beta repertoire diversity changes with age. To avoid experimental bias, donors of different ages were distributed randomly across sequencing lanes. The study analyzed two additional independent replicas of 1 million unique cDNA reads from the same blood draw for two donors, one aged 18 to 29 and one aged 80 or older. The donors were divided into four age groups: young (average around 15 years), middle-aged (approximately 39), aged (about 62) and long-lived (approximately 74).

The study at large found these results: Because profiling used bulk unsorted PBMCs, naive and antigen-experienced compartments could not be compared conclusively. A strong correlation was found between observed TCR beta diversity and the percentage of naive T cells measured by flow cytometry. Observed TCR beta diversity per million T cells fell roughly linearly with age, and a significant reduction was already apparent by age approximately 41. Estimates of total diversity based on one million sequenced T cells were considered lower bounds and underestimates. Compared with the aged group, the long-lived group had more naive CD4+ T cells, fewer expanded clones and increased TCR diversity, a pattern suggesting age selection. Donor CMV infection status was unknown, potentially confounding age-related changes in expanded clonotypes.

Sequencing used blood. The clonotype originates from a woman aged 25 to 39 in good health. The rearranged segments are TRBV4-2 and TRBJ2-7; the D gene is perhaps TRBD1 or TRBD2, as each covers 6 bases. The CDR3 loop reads CASSQGIKGGEQYF. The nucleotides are TGTGCCAGCAGCCAAGGGATTAAGGGGGGCGAGCAGTACTTC.